The source of this TCR beta chain is a study of cytomegalovirus exposure and HLA in healthy donors. Whole-study results and caveats: Later work showed greater clonal expansion in HLA-associated TCR beta chains than in equally common others. Analysis was carried out at a later point, and it linked a missense DCLRE1C variant to TCR beta V- and J-gene trimming. Overall, approximately 180 TCR beta chains were annotated as cytomegalovirus-associated. The records held CMV serostatus as the only immune exposure information.

This CDR3 region has 13 residues. CDR1 is SGHAT and CDR2 is FQNNGV in the germline V gene. The germline V and J ends were trimmed by 4 bases and 6 bases, with 9 bases remaining between them. In the case of this clone: As yet, its antigen is unknown.

Vbeta (60) and Jbeta (13) primers were used in the PCR. Sequencing used immunoSEQ multiplex PCR; TCRdb keeps in-frame clones, though not all of them. The top ten hold 2% to 3% of the sample, which has some 150,000 clones, 55% to 80% seen once. This chain uses TRBV11-2 with TRBJ2-2; possibly TRBD2 for D (6 bases). This clonotype originated in a woman between 40 and 55 years old in good health and CMV-seronegative. The material sequenced was PBMCs. The CDR3 nucleotides are TGTGCCAGCAGCTGGGAGGCGGCCGGGGAGCTGTTTTTT. This codes for CASSWEAAGELFF. Using reference TRBV11-2 and TRBJ2-2 for the parts outside the CDR3, the full variable domain is EAGVAQSPRYKIIEKRQSVAFWCNPISGHATLYWYQQILGQGPKLLIQFQNNGVVDDSQLPKDRFSAERLKGVDSTLKIQPAKLEDSAVYLCASSWEAAGELFFGEGSRLTVL.